The sample holds a few counts of the clone carrying this T cell receptor beta chain. Antigen unknown. This record belongs to a study of cytomegalovirus exposure and HLA in healthy donors. Study-wide results and limits: While the bulk of TCR sequences proved rare, some public TCRs turned up in many donors. Among donors in an Asian-associated ancestry cluster, a later analysis reportedly found fewer N-insertions than the roughly 700-donor mean.

This PCR relied on a set of 60 Vbeta primers and 13 Jbeta primers. Assay: immunoSEQ multiplex PCR; the TCRdb copy retains only in-frame clones and omits some. Of roughly 190,000 clones listed, about 9.4% are singletons. Material for sequencing was PBMCs. This TCR was recovered from a woman aged 25 to 39 in good health and CMV-seropositive.

The CDR3 sequence: CASILAGANVLTF. CDR3 nucleotide sequence: TGTGCCAGCATCCTTGCTGGGGCCAACGTCCTGACTTTC. The chain couples TRBV6-6 to TRBJ2-6; the D is unclear. V dropped 7 bases and J dropped 2 bases, with 6 bases sitting between them. CDR1 is MNHNY and CDR2 is SVGAGI in the germline V gene (reference sequence). This CDR3 has 13 amino acids.